The 17 T cell receptor beta chains reported below all come from one sample, sequenced in a study of T-cell reconstitution after alpha-beta-depleted transplantation in children. The library targeted TCRbeta and was prepared with unique molecular identifiers. From the PCR reads, TCRdb called clonotypes with MiXCR, one entry per CDR3 protein. This sample yields 200,000 to 250,000 distinct CDR3 sequences, of which approximately 9.8% are seen a single time; about 5.4% belongs to the top ten. Source: PBMCs from the stem cell graft donor, taken from the stem cell graft. The receptors here all came from a human donor who donated a stem cell graft to a child with SCID.

Only one count was recorded for this clonotype. The junction does not match germline at one end; this may be a read error. V and J are TRBV20-1 and TRBJ2-1, with TRBD2 matching 7 bases. CDR3 length equals 16 residues. The V gene's germline CDR1 is DFQATT and CDR2 SNEGSKA (reference sequence). CDR3 region: CSASGGVAFYYNEQFF. The CDR3 nucleotides read TGTAGTGCTAGTGGGGGGGTGGCTTTTTACTACAATGAGCAGTTCTTC.

In its sample, this clonotype was seen many times. The V and J genes are TRBV11-3 and TRBJ2-1; 11 bases agree with TRBD2. Per the germline V gene, CDR1 is SGHNT and CDR2 is YENEEA. This CDR3 is built from 15 residues. The trim removed 5 bases at V and 5 bases at J, leaving 5 bases unmatched. CDR3 sequence: CASSPRLAGHNEQFF. In DNA form, the CDR3 reads TGTGCCAGCAGCCCCCGACTAGCGGGGCACAATGAGCAGTTCTTC.

This clonotype was counted ten times or more. V gene TRBV20-1 combines with J gene TRBJ1-1, with 7 bases matching TRBD1. CDR3 length: 15 residues. In germline, CDR1 is DFQATT, CDR2 SNEGSKA (reference sequence). The V and J ends lost 3 bases and 3 bases, in that order; junction bases with no gene match: 10. The CDR3 DNA reads as TGCAGTGCTAGGTTTTCGGGCAGGGGGGACACTGAAGCTTTCTTT. Amino acid sequence: CSARFSGRGDTEAFF.

This clonotype occurred many times. The J gene is TRBJ2-3, the V gene TRBV5-1; no firm D call. Trimming removed 0 bases from V and 3 bases from J, with 11 bases in between. Germline lookup yields CDR1 SGHRS and CDR2 YFSETQ. The CDR3 spans 15 residues. The CDR3 is CASSLGVPPTDTQYF. The CDR3 bases are TGCGCCAGCAGCTTGGGTGTGCCGCCGACAGATACGCAGTATTTT.

This clonotype has at least ten counts. This CDR3 is CSARLLQRSTDTQYF. Here the CDR3 DNA reads TGCAGTGCTAGACTTCTTCAGAGGAGTACAGATACGCAGTATTTT. The J gene is TRBJ2-3, the V gene TRBV20-1; no reliable D call. The V end was cut by 2 bases, the J end by 3 bases, with 15 bases between. This CDR3 has 15 amino acids. CDR1 DFQATT and CDR2 SNEGSKA come from the germline V gene (reference sequence).

There are many counts of this clonotype. The J gene is TRBJ1-1, the V gene TRBV5-1, with D maybe TRBD1 (5 bases). Per germline, CDR1 SGHRS and CDR2 YFSETQ. Deletions cut 1 base from V and 3 bases from J, with 10 bases between. The CDR3 is 14 amino acids. The CDR3 loop reads CASSLWGGDTEAFF. CDR3 nucleotides: TGCGCCAGCAGCTTGTGGGGGGGAGACACTGAAGCTTTCTTT.

This clonotype was detected a few times. The chain links TRBV7-2 to TRBJ2-1, with 9 bases matching TRBD2. This CDR3 region has 14 residues. Germline assignment: CDR1 SGHTA and CDR2 FQGNSA. V lost 6 bases, J lost 14 bases, and 14 bases stayed unmatched. This CDR3 is CASREGLALTYEFF. The CDR3 region has the DNA TGTGCCAGCAGGGAGGGACTAGCCCTGACCTACGAGTTCTTC.

This clonotype was observed many times. The chain recombines TRBV28 with TRBJ1-4; TRBD1 agrees at 7 bases. Germline assignment: CDR1 MDHEN and CDR2 SYDVKM. The CDR3 is made up of 17 amino acids. V lost 2 bases and J lost 4; bases outside the gene matches: 10. The CDR3 region has the DNA TGTGCCAGCAGTTTACCACCGACAGGGTCTGATAATGAAAAACTGTTTTTT. Amino acid sequence: CASSLPPTGSDNEKLFF.

This sequence joins TRBV7-6 and TRBJ2-2, with TRBD1 as a possible D gene (6 bases). Between the trimmed V and J ends, which lost 5 bases and 2 bases, there was a span of 15 bases. Germline V gives CDR1 SGHVS, CDR2 FNYEAQ. This CDR3 has 16 residues. CDR3 amino acids: CASSTRGWANTGELFF. CDR3 nucleotides: TGTGCCAGCAGCACGAGGGGGTGGGCCAACACCGGGGAGCTGTTTTTT.

This clonotype was counted only a few times. The genes are TRBV5-5 and TRBJ1-1; TRBD1 aligns across 10 bases. This CDR3 has 15 residues. Germline loops: CDR1 SGHKS, CDR2 YYEKEE (reference sequence). V lost 4 bases, J lost 5 bases, and 8 bases stayed unmatched. CDR3 amino acids: CASSRRTGGNTEAFF. The CDR3 DNA reads TGTGCCAGCAGCAGACGGACAGGGGGTAATACTGAAGCTTTCTTT.

This clonotype was seen ten or more times. This rearrangement joins TRBV25-1 to TRBJ1-4, with TRBD1 matching 7 bases. CDR1 and CDR2 from the germline V gene are MGHDK and SYGVNS. V gave up 4 bases and J gave up 9 bases; unmatched junction bases: 14. The CDR3 has 16 residues. The CDR3 nucleotides read TGTGCCAGCAGTGGGGGCTCGGGACAGAGGAGTCAAAAACTGTTTTTT. It specifies CASSGGSGQRSQKLFF.

In this sample, this clonotype turned up many times. The V call is TRBV7-2, the J call TRBJ1-1, with D possibly TRBD1 on 5 matching bases. The germline gives CDR1 SGHTA, CDR2 FQGNSA. The CDR3 has 16 amino acids. V was pared by 6 bases and J by 1 base, with 18 bases between. CDR3 in amino acids: CASSIPGWTSNTEAFF. Here the CDR3 DNA reads TGTGCCAGCAGTATCCCGGGGTGGACATCGAACACTGAAGCTTTCTTT.

The chain couples TRBV20-1 to TRBJ1-5; D is undetermined. This CDR3 has 13 amino acids. The germline V gene encodes CDR1 DFQATT and CDR2 SNEGSKA (reference sequence). Deletions cut 4 bases from V and 6 bases from J, with 13 bases between. The DNA of the CDR3 is TGCAGTGCTATCACTGGGTTTAGTCAGCCCCAGCATTTT. Residues: CSAITGFSQPQHF.

This clonotype was recorded a few times. The V call is TRBV2, the J call TRBJ1-1, with 8 bases that match TRBD1. Germline V gene lookup returns CDR1 SNHLY and CDR2 FYNNEI. The CDR3 runs 13 residues. The trim removed 2 bases at V and 5 bases at J, leaving 1 base unmatched. The CDR3 DNA sequence: TGTGCCAGCAGTGAACAGGGGGCGACTGAAGCTTTCTTT. Its translation is CASSEQGATEAFF.

Of note for this clonotype: A single base separates this from a much larger clone, so it may be a read error. This chain links TRBV10-3 with TRBJ1-1; D not resolved. The CDR3 is made up of 14 amino acids. Trimming cost V 3 bases and J 7 bases, with 15 bases left between them. The germline V gene encodes CDR1 ENHRY and CDR2 SYGVKD. CDR3 sequence reads: CAISDREDGNEAFF. The CDR3 nucleotides are TGTGCCATCAGTGACCGGGAGGACGGCAATGAAGCTTTCTTT.

To note about this clonotype: This could be a read error, since a much larger clone is one nucleotide away. Because it lacks the conserved phenylalanine or tryptophan at the end, this CDR3 is likely a read error. The chain combines TRBV27 with TRBJ1-1; TRBD1 aligns across 9 bases. This CDR3 has 14 residues. From germline, CDR1 is MNHEY and CDR2 SMNVEV (reference sequence). The J segment lost 1 base and the V segment lost 6 bases, leaving 3 bases of the junction unmatched. The CDR3 spells CASSTQGANTEAFL. The CDR3, as DNA: TGTGCCAGCAGCACACAGGGGGCGAACACTGAAGCTTTCCTT.

This clonotype was seen many times. The V gene is TRBV20-1, the J gene TRBJ2-7; no definite D call. Germline V lookup: CDR1 DFQATT, CDR2 SNEGSKA (reference sequence). V dropped 1 base and J dropped 2 bases, with 6 bases sitting between them. CDR3 length: 12 residues. CDR3 coding DNA: TGCAGTGCTAGAGGGGTGACCTACGAGCAGTACTTC. It yields the protein CSARGVTYEQYF.